The 2 T cell receptor beta chains in this list originate from one sample, sequenced in a study of CXCR3-negative and CXCR3-positive naive CD8 T cells. General study results and limits: Comparison of naive cells showed more hydrophobic TRB CDR3s in CXCR3-positive than in CXCR3-negative naive cells.

Antigens for these TCRs are unknown. UMI-labeled 5' RACE TRB cDNA libraries were prepared from the cells. TCRdb reprocessed the 5' RACE reads, with one entry per CDR3 protein and no DNA. The listing contains roughly 59,000 distinct CDR3 sequences. Sequenced sample: naive CXCR3+ CD8+ T cells from blood. Subset noted: CD45RO-CCR7+CD27+CD95- naive CD8+ T cells expressing CXCR3 (TNR3+). The receptors come from a human donor in good health. Some clones in this sample may be carry-over from other donors' samples.

The V call is TRBV7-9, the J call TRBJ1-5. The CDR3 is made up of 12 amino acids. Germline V gene lookup returns CDR1 SEHNR and CDR2 FQNEAQ (reference sequence). The CDR3 is CASSDQDQPQHF.

The chain uses TRBV6-2 or TRBV6-3 and TRBJ2-3; lacking DNA, the TRBD2 call made by TCRdb goes unchecked. Looked up from germline, CDR1 is MNHEY and CDR2 is SVGEGT. CDR3 length: 19 residues. The CDR3 is CASISATSGGRSSTDTQYF.